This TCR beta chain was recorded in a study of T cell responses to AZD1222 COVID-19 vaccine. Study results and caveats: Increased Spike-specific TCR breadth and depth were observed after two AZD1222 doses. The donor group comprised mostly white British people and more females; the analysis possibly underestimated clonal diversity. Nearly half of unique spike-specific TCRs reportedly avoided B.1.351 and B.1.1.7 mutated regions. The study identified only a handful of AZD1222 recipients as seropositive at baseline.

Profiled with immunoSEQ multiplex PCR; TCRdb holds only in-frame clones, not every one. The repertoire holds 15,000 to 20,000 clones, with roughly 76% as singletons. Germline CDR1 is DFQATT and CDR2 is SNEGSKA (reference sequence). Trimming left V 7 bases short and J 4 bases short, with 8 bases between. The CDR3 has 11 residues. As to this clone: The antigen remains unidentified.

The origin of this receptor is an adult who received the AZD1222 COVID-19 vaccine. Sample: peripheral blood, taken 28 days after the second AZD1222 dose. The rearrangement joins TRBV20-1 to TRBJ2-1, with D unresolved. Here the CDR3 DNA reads TGCAGTGTCGGGTCTTACAATGAGCAGTTCTTC. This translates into CSVGSYNEQFF.